The 32 T cell receptor beta chains presented below share a single source sample, sequenced in a study of T cells expressing NK-cell markers. TCRdb reworked the 5' RACE reads into one entry per CDR3 protein, no DNA. The sample spans 550,000 to 600,000 distinct CDR3 sequences; the ten largest clones claim approximately 4%. The specimen was blood T cells: a sorted CD56 or NKG2C T cell subset, CD4+ or CD8+ T cells, or bulk PBMC T cells (not recorded which). Receptor source: a man younger than 35 in good health.

The chain couples TRBV14 to TRBJ1-2; TCRdb names TRBD1, which stays unverified in the absence of DNA. This CDR3 has 13 residues. Germline V gives CDR1 SGHDN, CDR2 FVKESK. Here the CDR3 reads CASSQLQGSGYTF.

The rearrangement joins TRBV4-1 to TRBJ2-1; with no DNA, the TCRdb D assignment of TRBD1 cannot be verified. Germline assignment: CDR1 MGHRA and CDR2 YSYEKL. This CDR3 contains 18 residues. This CDR3 is CASSRGPSDRETYNEQFF.

The chain has TRBV20-1 and TRBJ2-5; without DNA, the TCRdb call of TRBD2 cannot be checked. CDR1 is DFQATT, CDR2 SNEGSKA, per germline (reference sequence). This CDR3 has 17 residues. The CDR3 protein is CSANPPRGAGGGETQYF.

The CDR3: CASTGSGSAYEQYF. V gene TRBV28 combines with J gene TRBJ2-7; with no DNA, the TCRdb D assignment of TRBD2 cannot be verified. Germline CDR1 is MDHEN and CDR2 is SYDVKM. This CDR3 region has 14 residues.

The chain uses TRBV29-1 and TRBJ2-1. The germline gives CDR1 SQVTM, CDR2 ANQGSEA. This CDR3 comprises 17 residues. CDR3 region: CSVVLSVARLSYNEQFF.

The gene calls are TRBV7-8 and TRBJ2-1; TCRdb calls TRBD1, which cannot be checked without DNA. Per the germline V gene, CDR1 is SGHVS and CDR2 is FQNEAQ. The CDR3 extends over 16 amino acids. CDR3 region: CASSLIRDTTYNEQFF.

The gene calls are TRBV5-6 and TRBJ2-1; the TRBD2 assignment by TCRdb is unverifiable without DNA. Germline lookup yields CDR1 SGHDT and CDR2 YYEEEE. The CDR3 is 16 amino acids. CDR3 sequence reads: CASRTFLVRTSNEQFF. Supplemented by reference TRBV5-6 and TRBJ2-1, the full variable domain reads DAGVTQSPTHLIKTRGQQVTLRCSPKSGHDTVSWYQQALGQGPQFIFQYYEEEERQRGNFPDRFSGHQFPNYSSELNVNALLLGDSALYLCASRTFLVRTSNEQFFGPGTRLTVL.

The rearrangement links TRBV20-1 to TRBJ1-5. The CDR3 runs 14 residues. The V gene's germline CDR1 is DFQATT and CDR2 SNEGSKA (reference sequence). CDR3: CSARGASEIQPQHF.

V is TRBV6-1 and J is TRBJ2-3; TCRdb gives TRBD2 as the D gene, but with no DNA this cannot be confirmed. The CDR3 spans 16 residues. Germline CDR1 and CDR2: MNHNS and SASEGT. This chain's CDR3 is CASTQSGLAGSDTQYF.

The chain couples TRBV12-3 or TRBV12-4 to TRBJ2-3; TCRdb lists TRBD1, though no DNA is available to test this call. The CDR3 is made up of 15 amino acids. The CDR3 spells CASSPPQGVGDTQYF.

The V and J genes are TRBV7-9 and TRBJ2-1. The CDR3 is made up of 15 amino acids. Germline CDR1 and CDR2: SEHNR and FQNEAQ (reference sequence). CDR3 protein: CASSLRQGLYNEQFF. Variable domain in full (rest from reference TRBV7-9 and TRBJ2-1): DTGVSQNPRHKITKRGQNVTFRCDPISEHNRLYWYRQTLGQGPEFLTYFQNEAQLEKSRLLSDRFSAERPKGSFSTLEIQRTEQGDSAMYLCASSLRQGLYNEQFFGPGTRLTVL.

This chain connects TRBV5-1 to TRBJ1-2; the D call of TRBD1 rests on TCRdb alone, since no DNA is present to check it. The V gene's germline CDR1 is SGHRS and CDR2 YFSETQ. The CDR3 spans 14 residues. The CDR3 protein is CASSSPQGTGGYTF. Together with reference TRBV5-1 and TRBJ1-2, the CDR3 gives the full variable domain: KAGVTQTPRYLIKTRGQQVTLSCSPISGHRSVSWYQQTPGQGLQFLFEYFSETQRNKGNFPGRFSGRQFSNSRSEMNVSTLELGDSALYLCASSSPQGTGGYTFGSGTRLTVV.

The V and J genes are TRBV20-1 and TRBJ2-1; TCRdb's D gene call, TRBD2, goes unchecked for lack of DNA. The germline V gene has CDR1 DFQATT and CDR2 SNEGSKA (reference sequence). This CDR3 comprises 14 residues. The CDR3 sequence is CSASLAGVFREQFF.

The genes are TRBV4-1 and TRBJ2-5; TCRdb's assignment of TRBD2 cannot be checked, as there is no DNA. Per germline, CDR1 MGHRA and CDR2 YSYEKL. The CDR3 runs to 16 residues. This CDR3 is CASSQLGAGGQETQYF.

V is TRBV11-2 and J is TRBJ2-5; no DNA is available, so the TRBD2 call from TCRdb remains unchecked. This CDR3 spans 15 amino acids. The germline V gene encodes CDR1 SGHAT and CDR2 FQNNGV. The CDR3 spells CASTQGGGVTRTQYF.

The chain recombines TRBV12-3 or TRBV12-4 with TRBJ2-1; the TCRdb call, TRBD2, lacks DNA for checking. The CDR3 length is 16 residues. This chain's CDR3 is CASSWDNRDSANEQFF.

The V call is TRBV20-1, the J call TRBJ2-4; without DNA, the TCRdb call of TRBD1 cannot be checked. CDR1 is DFQATT, CDR2 SNEGSKA, per germline (reference sequence). The CDR3 runs 17 residues. The CDR3 sequence is CSARDRPSGSVKNIQYF.

The rearrangement uses TRBV5-1 and TRBJ2-5; no DNA is available, so the TRBD2 call from TCRdb remains unchecked. CDR1 is SGHRS, CDR2 YFSETQ, per germline. This CDR3 region has 15 residues. The CDR3 spells CASSHPSGRWETQYF.

The rearrangement uses TRBV7-8 and TRBJ2-2; the D call of TRBD2 rests on TCRdb alone, since no DNA is present to check it. The CDR3 is 16 amino acids. Germline V gene sequence: CDR1 SGHVS, CDR2 FQNEAQ. The CDR3 region is CASSPLATWGTGELFF.

CDR3 region: CNAGGGTGNEQFF. The chain combines TRBV29-1 with TRBJ2-1; the D call from TCRdb, TRBD1, cannot be confirmed without DNA. This CDR3 comprises 13 residues. The germline gives CDR1 SQVTM, CDR2 ANQGSEA.

This chain joins TRBV28 and TRBJ1-1; the D call from TCRdb, TRBD1, cannot be confirmed without DNA. The CDR3 covers 16 residues. Germline V lookup: CDR1 MDHEN, CDR2 SYDVKM. The CDR3 reads CASSLDQGGSNTEAFF.

This chain uses TRBV20-1 with TRBJ2-3; as DNA is missing, the TRBD1 call by TCRdb cannot be tested. There are 15 residues in the CDR3. Germline values: CDR1 DFQATT, CDR2 SNEGSKA (reference sequence). CDR3 protein: CSASPGPAPTDTQYF.

This chain joins TRBV4-3 and TRBJ2-5; TCRdb calls TRBD1, which cannot be checked without DNA. The V gene's germline CDR1 is LGHNA and CDR2 YSLEER. The CDR3 runs 15 residues. This CDR3 is CASSQDGTAQETQYF.

The V call is TRBV15, the J call TRBJ2-1; TCRdb names TRBD1, which stays unverified in the absence of DNA. This CDR3 contains 14 residues. Germline lookup yields CDR1 LNHNV and CDR2 YYDKDF (reference sequence). CDR3 amino acids: CATSRDLWGDEQFF.

The V call is TRBV6-1, the J call TRBJ1-2. The germline CDR1 and CDR2 sequences are MNHNS and SASEGT. This CDR3 comprises 15 residues. The chain's CDR3 is CASIQRQEDPYGYTF.

The chain carries TRBV11-2 and TRBJ2-5; TCRdb selects TRBD1, and the lack of DNA leaves this call unchecked. This CDR3 is built from 14 residues. The V gene's germline CDR1 is SGHAT and CDR2 FQNNGV. The CDR3 sequence: CASSQGQGPETQYF.

The chain combines TRBV30 with TRBJ2-2. The germline V gene has CDR1 GTSNPN and CDR2 SVGIG (reference sequence). The CDR3 is 13 amino acids. This chain's CDR3 is CAWSVTGSGELFF.

The chain couples TRBV29-1 to TRBJ2-1; TCRdb designates TRBD1, a call that cannot be tested without DNA. There are 15 residues in the CDR3. Germline-derived CDR1 and CDR2 are SQVTM and ANQGSEA. This CDR3 is CSAEGATGHHNEQFF.

The chain's CDR3 is CASSTRQGSTEAFF. The rearrangement uses TRBV5-1 and TRBJ1-1; TCRdb's D call, TRBD1, is unchecked because there is no DNA. CDR1 and CDR2 from the germline V gene are SGHRS and YFSETQ. This CDR3 contains 14 residues. The full variable domain, in which reference TRBV5-1 and TRBJ1-1 provide the parts outside the CDR3, is KAGVTQTPRYLIKTRGQQVTLSCSPISGHRSVSWYQQTPGQGLQFLFEYFSETQRNKGNFPGRFSGRQFSNSRSEMNVSTLELGDSALYLCASSTRQGSTEAFFGQGTRLTVV.

The rearrangement joins TRBV12-3 or TRBV12-4 to TRBJ1-2; as DNA is missing, the TRBD1 call by TCRdb cannot be tested. This CDR3 is 12 amino acids long. The CDR3 sequence is CASSSTRGGYTF.

V gene TRBV3-1 combines with J gene TRBJ2-1; TCRdb's assignment of TRBD1 cannot be checked, as there is no DNA. There are 16 residues in the CDR3. Germline CDR1 reads LGHDT; CDR2 reads YNNKEL (reference sequence). CDR3 region: CASSQVGLAPGDEQFF.

The chain combines TRBV20-1 with TRBJ2-1; TCRdb picks TRBD2, but there is no DNA to check that call. This CDR3 comprises 14 residues. Germline values: CDR1 DFQATT, CDR2 SNEGSKA (reference sequence). CDR3 sequence: CSATTGTSVIEQFF.